The text below deals with one T cell receptor beta chain. This specimen belongs to a study of blood T cell repertoires in COVID-19. Data came from immunoSEQ multiplex PCR; TCRdb stores just in-frame clones and leaves some out. The table includes roughly 100,000 clones, around 81% detected once. Germline V gene lookup returns CDR1 SGHKS and CDR2 YYEKEE (reference sequence). The CDR3 runs 14 residues. The V and J ends lost 0 bases and 1 base respectively, with 7 bases between them. The specimen sequenced was peripheral blood. The source of this sequence is a man older than 75 with acute or convalescent COVID-19. V usage is TRBV5-5 and J usage is TRBJ2-5; D is possibly TRBD2 (6 bases). The CDR3 DNA reads TGTGCCAGCAGCTTGGTGCGGGGCCAAGAGACCCAGTACTTC. Its protein is CASSLVRGQETQYF.